These 20 T cell receptor beta chains share one sample of origin, sequenced in a study of blood T cells in healthy people across ages. The use of a sample-barcoded 5' primer and a J-beta primer mix characterized a second PCR of roughly 7 to 12 cycles. TCRdb fed the 5' RACE reads into MiXCR, producing one record per CDR3 protein. Here the sample spans approximately 770,000 distinct CDR3 sequences, nearly 60% being singletons. The sample was blood. These receptors were obtained from a man aged 25-40 years in good health.

This clonotype is a singleton in its sample. The rearrangement uses TRBV29-1 and TRBJ2-7, with D possibly matching TRBD1 (5 bases). With 0 bases removed from V and 2 bases from J, the gap between germline ends came to 11 bases. There are 14 residues in the CDR3. CDR1 is SQVTM and CDR2 is ANQGSEA in the germline V gene. The CDR3 sequence: CSVEEGDRAYEQYF. The CDR3 DNA is TGCAGCGTTGAAGAAGGTGACAGAGCCTACGAGCAGTACTTC.

The chain joins TRBV20-1 to TRBJ2-5; D unresolved. Germline-derived CDR1 and CDR2 are DFQATT and SNEGSKA (reference sequence). V was shortened by 2 bases and J by 4 bases, with 8 bases between the two germline ends. The CDR3 runs 12 residues. CDR3 loop: CSARPASETQYF. DNA of the CDR3: TGCAGTGCTAGACCGGCCTCAGAGACCCAGTACTTC.

This clonotype was observed a handful of times. Germline and junction disagree at one end, which may indicate a read error. The rearrangement links TRBV7-8 to TRBJ2-7; D is possibly TRBD2 (5 bases). Per the germline V gene, CDR1 is SGHVS and CDR2 is FQNEAQ. The CDR3 length is 14 residues. The CDR3 DNA is TGTGCCAGCAGCCTAGCCGGACTTTGGAACGAGCAGTACTTC. Translating gives CASSLAGLWNEQYF.

This clonotype has only a few counts. V and J are TRBV14 and TRBJ1-5; 9 nucleotides align to TRBD1. CDR3 length: 19 amino acids. J lost 6 bases, V lost 4 bases, and 19 bases had no gene match. Germline assignment: CDR1 SGHDN and CDR2 FVKESK. The CDR3 region has the DNA TGTGCCAGCAGCCTCAGGGCTCGTCCGACAGGGGGATTTAGTCAGCCCCAGCATTTT. This gives the protein CASSLRARPTGGFSQPQHF.

The V and J genes are TRBV5-6 and TRBJ1-1; D gene unclear. The CDR3 contains 12 residues. The germline CDR1 and CDR2 sequences are SGHDT and YYEEEE. The V end was cut by 6 bases, the J end by 4 bases, with 10 bases between. CDR3 sequence: CASMDMGTEAFF. CDR3 nucleotide sequence: TGTGCCAGCATGGATATGGGCACTGAAGCTTTCTTT. Combining the CDR3 with reference TRBV5-6 and TRBJ1-1 gives the whole variable domain DAGVTQSPTHLIKTRGQQVTLRCSPKSGHDTVSWYQQALGQGPQFIFQYYEEEERQRGNFPDRFSGHQFPNYSSELNVNALLLGDSALYLCASMDMGTEAFFGQGTRLTVV.

The rearrangement joins TRBV29-1 to TRBJ2-2; TRBD2 matches at 9 bases. This CDR3 spans 16 amino acids. J lost 0 bases, V lost 2 bases, and 4 bases had no gene match. Germline V gene data show CDR1 as SQVTM and CDR2 as ANQGSEA. In DNA form, the CDR3 reads TGCAGCGTTGAACCTAGCGGGGCTACGAACACCGGGGAGCTGTTTTTT. As protein: CSVEPSGATNTGELFF.

The chain is built from TRBV4-3 and TRBJ2-1; D unresolved. The last part of the DNA fits TRBJ2-7 better; the J call may be wrong. Per the germline V gene, CDR1 is LGHNA and CDR2 is YSLEER. This CDR3 is 16 amino acids long. The CDR3 here is CASSQALQREYNEQYF. CDR3 nucleotide sequence: TGCGCCAGCAGCCAAGCCCTTCAGCGCGAATACAATGAGCAGTACTTC.

This clonotype was picked up a small number of times. The chain has TRBV6-2 or TRBV6-3 and TRBJ2-7; no firm D call. Germline assignment: CDR1 MNHEY and CDR2 SVGEGT. The CDR3 runs 12 residues. Trimming stripped 7 bases from V and 3 bases from J, with 10 bases between. In DNA form, the CDR3 reads TGTGCCAGCACCCACCCAGACTACGAGCAGTACTTC. This sequence encodes CASTHPDYEQYF.

This clonotype was recorded a few times. The chain joins TRBV20-1 to TRBJ2-5; D unresolved. CDR1 is DFQATT and CDR2 is SNEGSKA in the germline V gene (reference sequence). CDR3 length equals 12 residues. Trimming removed 7 bases at V and 3 bases at J, with 12 bases between. The DNA of the CDR3 is TGCAGTGTCGAGCGACCCGAAGAGACCCAGTACTTC. The encoded protein is CSVERPEETQYF.

Many counts were recorded for this clonotype. The V call is TRBV29-1, the J call TRBJ2-7; 8 bases agree with TRBD1. The CDR3 is made up of 14 amino acids. The V and J ends lost 4 bases and 3 bases, in that order; junction bases with no gene match: 8. The germline gives CDR1 SQVTM, CDR2 ANQGSEA. Here the CDR3 reads CSVADRARYYEQYF. The CDR3 coding sequence is TGCAGCGTTGCGGACAGGGCACGGTACTACGAGCAGTACTTC.

This chain connects TRBV20-1 to TRBJ2-3; D is unresolved. The V gene lost 6 bases and the J gene lost 1 base, with 14 bases spanning the gap. Germline V CDR1 and CDR2: DFQATT, SNEGSKA (reference sequence). The CDR3 runs to 14 residues. CDR3 sequence: CSAVSETGTDTQYF. Here the CDR3 DNA reads TGCAGTGCCGTGTCCGAGACTGGCACAGATACGCAGTATTTT.

The rearrangement joins TRBV12-3 or TRBV12-4 to TRBJ1-3, with a possible D match to TRBD1 (5 bases). Trimming took 6 bases from V and 0 from J, leaving 21 bases between them. CDR3 size: 18 residues. CDR3 sequence: CASRTYMGRTISGNTIYF. Here the CDR3 DNA reads TGTGCCAGCAGAACGTACATGGGACGGACAATCTCTGGAAACACCATATATTTT.

The table lists this clonotype with a few counts. The V and J genes are TRBV5-1 and TRBJ1-1; the match to TRBD1 covers 8 bases. V lost 6 bases, J lost 10 bases, and 11 bases stayed unmatched. The length of the CDR3 is 13 residues. Germline CDR1 and CDR2: SGHRS and YFSETQ. The chain's CDR3 is CASNGETGGTAFF. The DNA for the CDR3 is TGCGCCAGCAATGGGGAAACAGGGGGTACAGCTTTCTTT.

The chain carries TRBV10-3 and TRBJ2-7, with D possibly TRBD2 on 7 matching bases. Germline loops: CDR1 ENHRY, CDR2 SYGVKD. The CDR3 sequence is 11 residues long. V lost 8 bases to trimming and J lost 4 bases, with 9 bases between them. The CDR3 loop reads CAIGRGYEQYF. CDR3 nucleotides: TGTGCCATCGGGAGGGGGTACGAGCAGTACTTC.

The V gene is TRBV27, the J gene TRBJ1-1; D possibly corresponds to TRBD1 (6 bases). The CDR3 loop spans 14 amino acids. The V gene lost 4 bases and the J gene lost 7 bases, with 16 bases spanning the gap. In germline, CDR1 is MNHEY, CDR2 SMNVEV (reference sequence). CDR3 in DNA: TGTGCCAGCAGTTCAACAGGGTTGGCGAATGAAGCTTTCTTT. This codes for CASSSTGLANEAFF.

The rearrangement links TRBV20-1 to TRBJ2-4; 7 bases align to TRBD2. TRBJ2-7 explains the end of the DNA better; the J call may be wrong. The CDR3 spans 15 residues. Germline CDR1 is DFQATT and CDR2 is SNEGSKA (reference sequence). The CDR3 DNA is TGCAGTGCTATCCCCTTTACGGGAGGCCAGGACGAGCAGTACTTC. It specifies CSAIPFTGGQDEQYF.

The chain links TRBV2 to TRBJ2-5, with 7 bases that match TRBD1. The V gene's germline CDR1 is SNHLY and CDR2 FYNNEI. The V segment lost 7 bases and the J segment 4 bases; nucleotides outside the gene matches: 6. The CDR3 length is 13 residues. The DNA of the CDR3 is TGTGCCAGCAAGGGGGCGGTGATAGAGACCCAGTACTTC. Its translation: CASKGAVIETQYF.

This clonotype was found a few times. The chain's CDR3 is CASSLVQGGEQYF. CDR3 nucleotides: TGTGCCAGCAGTTTAGTCCAGGGTGGCGAGCAGTACTTC. The V gene is TRBV28, the J gene TRBJ2-7; maybe TRBD1 (5 bases). CDR1 is MDHEN and CDR2 is SYDVKM in the germline V gene. V shed 2 bases and J shed 6 bases, with 11 bases lying between them. The length of the CDR3 is 13 residues.

The gene calls are TRBV28 and TRBJ2-4; the match to TRBD1 covers 8 bases. CDR3 size: 17 residues. Germline V gene lookup returns CDR1 MDHEN and CDR2 SYDVKM. V trimming: 1 base; J trimming: 3 bases; junction bases outside the gene matches: 8. CDR3 protein: CASSLLSGGAGKNIQYF. The DNA for the CDR3 is TGTGCCAGCAGTTTATTATCAGGGGGCGCGGGCAAAAACATTCAGTACTTC.

The chain carries TRBV10-3 and TRBJ2-1; unclear D gene. The CDR3 runs 11 residues. V lost 8 bases, J lost 8 bases, and 10 bases lay in between. Germline V gene sequence: CDR1 ENHRY, CDR2 SYGVKD. The CDR3 region has the DNA TGTGCCATCGTGGTAGGCGATGAGCAGTTCTTC. Its protein is CAIVVGDEQFF.